This record concerns one T cell receptor beta chain sequence. The specificity of this receptor is unknown. No quality values exist for individual bases; no much larger clone is one base distant. Looking up the germline V gene (reference sequence) yields CDR1 LGHDT and CDR2 YNNKEL. Reading from cysteine to phenylalanine, the CDR3 counts 17 amino acids. Solely the CDR3 DNA is kept, with 51 bases framed from the first base. Trimming takes 1 base off V and 7 bases off J; junction bases not matched to a gene: 13. TCRbeta CDR3 regions were sequenced with the immunoSEQ Assay. After extraction, genomic DNA underwent amplification by bias-controlled multiplex PCR, followed by high-throughput sequencing. The study's own analysis went as follows. To quantify the absolute abundance of every unique TCRbeta CDR3 region, sequences were collapsed and filtered. Usable DNA was measured by amplifying reference genes present in all nucleated cells, and TCRbeta template counts were normalized to that usable DNA to estimate T cell fraction. Repertoire TCRs were annotated as SARS-CoV-2-specific when V gene, CDR3 amino acid sequence and J gene were exactly matched to a known reactive TCR set. MIRA supplied the reference SARS-CoV-2 TCR set, which was filtered for enrichment in COVID-19-positive ImmuneCODE repertoires so that public or cross-reactive TCRs were removed. Drawing on the MIRA antigens, annotated TCRs were analysed further at the level of specific ORF or position within ORF. Breadth was defined as the number of annotated unique rearrangements divided by the total number of unique productive rearrangements, and depth was defined as the summed frequency of the annotated unique rearrangements. Two-sided Wilcoxon rank-sum tests were applied when comparing TCR breadth between groups. The table was pulled from immuneACCESS by TCRdb, which kept in-frame rearrangements only. Such tables lose some clones; where checked, under half of the loss comes from unresolved V genes, and the rest has no known cause. D and trimming were read from the DNA, whereas the V and J calls and clone size are those reported in that table. The sample data list hundreds of thousands of clones, and about 92% of these were observed just once. Jointly, the top ten make up 1.5% to 2% of the sample.

The sample belongs to a study of Ad26.COV2.S vaccination and SARS-CoV-2 variants (dated by TCRdb to about 2021). With respect to the entire study: Vaccine-arm donors were drawn from COV1001, a multicentre, randomized, double-blind, placebo-controlled phase I-IIa trial of Ad26.COV2.S in healthy adults. Trial participants were randomized into five groups of five: low-dose or high-dose Ad26.COV2.S given once or twice, or placebo on both occasions. Investigators did not know the trial group allocation while performing experiments and assessing outcomes. TCRbeta repertoire sequencing was used to assess the specificity and breadth of SARS-CoV-2-reactive T cell receptors after Ad26.COV2.S vaccination. Ad26.COV2.S was given intramuscularly at 5x10^10 or 1x10^11 viral particles, as a single shot or as two shots 56 days apart. A total of about 30 samples were included in the TCR-sequenced set, comprising roughly 19 Ad26.COV2.S vaccine recipients, 5 placebo recipients and 8 SARS-CoV-2 convalescent individuals. What the work shows at the level of the full study, not this receptor alone: Comparing responses between vaccine doses or regimens was not something the study was powered to do. The authors noted that the TCR breadth and depth analyses may have underestimated total T cell responses. Vaccine and placebo recipients had similar non-spike TCR breadth, a finding consistent with the vaccine containing only spike. After vaccination, substantial breadth of spike-specific CD8+ and CD4+ T cell responses was reported. Spike-specific TCR breadth was higher in Ad26.COV2.S recipients than in placebo recipients (P = 0.0014).

The sample's treatment or condition, from its label and the paper: approximately 18 received Ad26.COV2.S at low or high dose, single or two shots; about 5 received placebo; per-sample allocation not given. Repertoires of vaccine and placebo recipients were sequenced from samples taken on day 63 after the first injection. Between 29 July and 7 August 2020, Cohort 1b enrolled around 25 adults aged 18-55 years at one site in Boston, USA. As a vaccine, Ad26.COV2.S was a replication-incompetent adenovirus type 26 vector that expressed a prefusion-stabilized SARS-CoV-2 spike protein derived from the original Wuhan strain.

The source is a person between 18 and 65 years old who received the Ad26.COV2.S COVID-19 vaccine or a placebo. In this chain, TRBV3-1 (or the pseudogene TRBV3-2) is recombined with TRBJ1-5; 7 central bases correspond to TRBD1. Sequenced material: peripheral blood, taken in a trial of Ad26.COV2.S vaccine versus placebo. The DNA reads TGTGCCAGCAGCCAAGGCCACAGGGGTCCAGAACCCCAGCCCCAGCATTTT. Translation gives CASSQGHRGPEPQPQHF.